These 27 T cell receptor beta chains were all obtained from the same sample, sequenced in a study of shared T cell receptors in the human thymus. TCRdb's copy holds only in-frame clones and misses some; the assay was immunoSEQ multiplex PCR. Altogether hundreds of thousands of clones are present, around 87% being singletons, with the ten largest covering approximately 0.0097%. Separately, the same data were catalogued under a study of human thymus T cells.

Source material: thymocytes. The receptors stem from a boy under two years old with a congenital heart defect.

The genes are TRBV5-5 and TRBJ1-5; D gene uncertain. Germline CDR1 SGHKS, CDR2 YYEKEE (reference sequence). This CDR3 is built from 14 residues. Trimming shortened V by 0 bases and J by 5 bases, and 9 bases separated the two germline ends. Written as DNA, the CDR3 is TGTGCCAGCAGCTTGGAGTCAGGTTATCAGCCCCAGCATTTT. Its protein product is CASSLESGYQPQHF.

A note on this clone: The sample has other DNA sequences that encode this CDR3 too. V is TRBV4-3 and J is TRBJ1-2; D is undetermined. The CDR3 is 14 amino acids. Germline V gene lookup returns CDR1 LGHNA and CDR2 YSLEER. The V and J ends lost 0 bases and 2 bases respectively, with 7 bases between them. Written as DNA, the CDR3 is TGCGCCAGCAGCCAAGATCCGGGAAACTATGGCTACACCTTC. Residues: CASSQDPGNYGYTF.

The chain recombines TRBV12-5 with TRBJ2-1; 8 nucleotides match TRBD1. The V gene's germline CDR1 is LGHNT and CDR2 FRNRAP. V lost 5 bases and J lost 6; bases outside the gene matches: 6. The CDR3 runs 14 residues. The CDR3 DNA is TGTGCTAGTGGTGACAGGGGAAGCGGCAATGAGCAGTTCTTC. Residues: CASGDRGSGNEQFF.

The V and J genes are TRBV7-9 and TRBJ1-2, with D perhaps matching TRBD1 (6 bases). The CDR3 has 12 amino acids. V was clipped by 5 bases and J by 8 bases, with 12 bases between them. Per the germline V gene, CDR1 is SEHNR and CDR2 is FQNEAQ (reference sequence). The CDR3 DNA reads TGTGCCAGCAGCCGGGAGGGGGTGGGCTACACCTTC. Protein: CASSREGVGYTF.

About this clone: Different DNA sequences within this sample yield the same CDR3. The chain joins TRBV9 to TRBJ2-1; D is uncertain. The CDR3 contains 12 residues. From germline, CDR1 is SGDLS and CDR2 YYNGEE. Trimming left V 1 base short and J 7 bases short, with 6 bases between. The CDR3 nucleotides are TGTGCCAGCAGCGTACCAGGAAATGAGCAGTTCTTC. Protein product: CASSVPGNEQFF.

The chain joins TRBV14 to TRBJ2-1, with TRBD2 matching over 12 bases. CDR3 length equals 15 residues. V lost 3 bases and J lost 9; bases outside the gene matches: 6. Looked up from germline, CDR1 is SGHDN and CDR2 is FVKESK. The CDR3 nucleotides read TGTGCCAGCAGCCACAGAACTAGCGGGAGGAGTGAGCAGTTCTTC. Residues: CASSHRTSGRSEQFF.

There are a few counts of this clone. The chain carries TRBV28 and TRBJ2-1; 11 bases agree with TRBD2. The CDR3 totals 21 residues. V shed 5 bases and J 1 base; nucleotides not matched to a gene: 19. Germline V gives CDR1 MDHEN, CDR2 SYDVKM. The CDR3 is CASSAVRLAGLSSGSYNEQFF. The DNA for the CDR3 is TGTGCCAGCAGTGCTGTACGACTAGCGGGATTATCTAGTGGGTCCTACAATGAGCAGTTCTTC.

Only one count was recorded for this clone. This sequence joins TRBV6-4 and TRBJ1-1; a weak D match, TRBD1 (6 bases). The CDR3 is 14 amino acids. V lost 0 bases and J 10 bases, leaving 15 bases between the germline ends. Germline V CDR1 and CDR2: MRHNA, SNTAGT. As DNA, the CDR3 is TGTGCCAGCAGTGACTCGGCACAGGGCGGACGAGCTTTCTTT. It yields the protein CASSDSAQGGRAFF.

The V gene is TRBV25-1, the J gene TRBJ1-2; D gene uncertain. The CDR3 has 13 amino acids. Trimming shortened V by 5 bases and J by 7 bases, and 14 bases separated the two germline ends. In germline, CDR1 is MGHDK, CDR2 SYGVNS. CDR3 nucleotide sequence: TGTGCCAGCAGTAGAAACTTGACATCTGGCTACACCTTC. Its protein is CASSRNLTSGYTF.

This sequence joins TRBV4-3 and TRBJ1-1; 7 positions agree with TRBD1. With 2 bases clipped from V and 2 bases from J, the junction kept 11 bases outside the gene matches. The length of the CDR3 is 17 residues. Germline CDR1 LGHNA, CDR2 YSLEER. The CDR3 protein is CASSQSVERGQNTEAFF. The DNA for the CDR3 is TGCGCCAGCAGCCAAAGTGTTGAGAGGGGGCAAAACACTGAAGCTTTCTTT.

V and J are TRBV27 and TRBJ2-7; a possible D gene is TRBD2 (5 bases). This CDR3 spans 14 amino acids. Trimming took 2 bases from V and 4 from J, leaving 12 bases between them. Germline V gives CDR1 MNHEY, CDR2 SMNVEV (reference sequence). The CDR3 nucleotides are TGTGCCAGCAGTTTAGGGAGTCCGCTATACGAGCAGTACTTC. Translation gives CASSLGSPLYEQYF.

CDR3 nucleotides: TGTGCCAGCAGTTTCGTTCGGGTCACCGGGGAGCTGTTTTTT. It encodes CASSFVRVTGELFF. The J gene is TRBJ2-2, the V gene TRBV28; D remains unclear. The CDR3 is 14 amino acids. Trimming shortened V by 3 bases and J by 4 bases, and 9 bases separated the two germline ends. CDR1 and CDR2 from the germline V gene are MDHEN and SYDVKM.

CDR3 protein: CASKGRGAPKNIQYF. The CDR3 DNA reads as TGTGCCAGCAAGGGGCGGGGGGCCCCCAAAAACATTCAGTACTTC. The gene calls are TRBV2 and TRBJ2-4, with 8 positions matching TRBD2. CDR3 size: 15 residues. Germline CDR1 reads SNHLY; CDR2 reads FYNNEI. After removal of 7 bases from V and 2 bases from J, the junction contained 7 bases not matched to a gene.

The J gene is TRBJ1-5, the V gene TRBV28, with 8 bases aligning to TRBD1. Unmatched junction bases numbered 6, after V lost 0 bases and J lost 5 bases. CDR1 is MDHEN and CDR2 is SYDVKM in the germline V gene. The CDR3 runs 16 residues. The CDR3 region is CASSLWRTGRDQPQHF. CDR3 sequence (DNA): TGTGCCAGCAGTTTATGGCGGACAGGGCGGGATCAGCCCCAGCATTTT.

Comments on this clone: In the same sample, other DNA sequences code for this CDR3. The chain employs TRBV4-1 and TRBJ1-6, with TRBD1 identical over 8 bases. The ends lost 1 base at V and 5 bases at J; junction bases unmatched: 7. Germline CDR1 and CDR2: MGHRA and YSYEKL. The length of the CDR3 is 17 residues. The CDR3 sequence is CASSQVFGTGHNSPLHF. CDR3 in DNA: TGCGCCAGCAGCCAAGTCTTCGGGACAGGCCATAATTCACCCCTCCACTTT.

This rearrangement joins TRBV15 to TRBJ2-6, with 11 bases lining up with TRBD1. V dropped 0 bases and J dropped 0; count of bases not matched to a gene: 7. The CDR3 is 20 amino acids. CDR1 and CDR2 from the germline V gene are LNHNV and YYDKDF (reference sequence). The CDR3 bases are TGTGCCACCAGCAGAGATGGGGACAGGGGGTTTCCCTCTGGGGCCAACGTCCTGACTTTC. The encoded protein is CATSRDGDRGFPSGANVLTF.

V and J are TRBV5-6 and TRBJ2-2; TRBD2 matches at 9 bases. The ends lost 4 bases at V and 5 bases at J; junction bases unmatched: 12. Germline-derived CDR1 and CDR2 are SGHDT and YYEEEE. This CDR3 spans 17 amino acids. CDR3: CASSHVAGTSTTGELFF. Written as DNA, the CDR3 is TGTGCCAGCAGCCACGTTGCCGGGACTAGCACGACCGGGGAGCTGTTTTTT.

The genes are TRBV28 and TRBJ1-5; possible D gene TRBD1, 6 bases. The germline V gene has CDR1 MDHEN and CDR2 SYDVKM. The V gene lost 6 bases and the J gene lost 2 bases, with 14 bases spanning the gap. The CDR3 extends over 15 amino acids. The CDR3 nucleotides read TGTGCCAGCAGCCCCCGACAGGAAGGCAATCAGCCCCAGCATTTT. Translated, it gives CASSPRQEGNQPQHF.

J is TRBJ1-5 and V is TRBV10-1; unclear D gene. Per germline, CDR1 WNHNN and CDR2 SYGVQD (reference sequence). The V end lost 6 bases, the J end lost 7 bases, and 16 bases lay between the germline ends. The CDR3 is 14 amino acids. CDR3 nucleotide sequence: TGCGCCAGCAGCCAGGTGGCCCTGAAGCAGCCCCAGCATTTT. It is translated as CASSQVALKQPQHF.

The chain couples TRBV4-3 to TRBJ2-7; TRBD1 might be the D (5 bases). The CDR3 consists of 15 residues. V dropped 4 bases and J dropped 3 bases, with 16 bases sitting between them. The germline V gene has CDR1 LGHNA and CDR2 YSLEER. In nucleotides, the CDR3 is TGCGCCAGCAGCCTAGGGGCCGGGTCACTCTACGAGCAGTACTTC. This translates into CASSLGAGSLYEQYF.

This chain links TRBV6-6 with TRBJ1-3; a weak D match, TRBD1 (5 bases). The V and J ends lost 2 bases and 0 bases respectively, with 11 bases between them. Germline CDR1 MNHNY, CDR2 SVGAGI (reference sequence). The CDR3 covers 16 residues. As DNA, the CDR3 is TGTGCCAGCAGTTACGCAGGGAAGGGCTCTGGAAACACCATATATTTT. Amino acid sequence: CASSYAGKGSGNTIYF.

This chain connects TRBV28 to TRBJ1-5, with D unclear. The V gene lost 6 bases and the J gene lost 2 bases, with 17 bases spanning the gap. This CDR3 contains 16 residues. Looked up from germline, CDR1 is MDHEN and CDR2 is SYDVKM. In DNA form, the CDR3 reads TGTGCCAGCAGGAAAACGGTCGAGGGAGGCAATCAGCCCCAGCATTTT. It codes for CASRKTVEGGNQPQHF.

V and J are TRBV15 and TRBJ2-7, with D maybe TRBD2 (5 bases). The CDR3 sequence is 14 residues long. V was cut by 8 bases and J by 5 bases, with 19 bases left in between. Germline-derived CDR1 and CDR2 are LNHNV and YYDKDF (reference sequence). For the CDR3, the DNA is TGTGCCACCTCCTCGGGTCGGGGTAACGACGAGCAGTACTTC. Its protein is CATSSGRGNDEQYF.

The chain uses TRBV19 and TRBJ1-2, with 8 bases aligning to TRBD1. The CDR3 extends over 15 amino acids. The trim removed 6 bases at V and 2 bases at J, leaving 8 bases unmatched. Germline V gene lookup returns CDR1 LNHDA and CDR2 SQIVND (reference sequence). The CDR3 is CASRTGTGGNYGYTF. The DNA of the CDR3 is TGTGCCAGTAGAACCGGGACAGGAGGCAACTATGGCTACACCTTC.

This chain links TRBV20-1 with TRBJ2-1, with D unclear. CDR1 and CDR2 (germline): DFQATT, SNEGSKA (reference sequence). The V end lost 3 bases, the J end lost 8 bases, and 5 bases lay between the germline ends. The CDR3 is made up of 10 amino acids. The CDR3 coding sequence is TGCAGTGCTAGTCGGTATGAGCAGTTCTTC. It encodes CSASRYEQFF.

This chain's CDR3 is CASSASGGTGELFF. CDR3 sequence (DNA): TGTGCCAGCAGTGCATCCGGGGGCACCGGGGAGCTGTTTTTT. The rearrangement joins TRBV25-1 to TRBJ2-2; weak D call: TRBD2 (6 bases). Germline V gene sequence: CDR1 MGHDK, CDR2 SYGVNS. This CDR3 is 14 amino acids long. Deletions cut 4 bases from V and 4 bases from J, with 10 bases between.

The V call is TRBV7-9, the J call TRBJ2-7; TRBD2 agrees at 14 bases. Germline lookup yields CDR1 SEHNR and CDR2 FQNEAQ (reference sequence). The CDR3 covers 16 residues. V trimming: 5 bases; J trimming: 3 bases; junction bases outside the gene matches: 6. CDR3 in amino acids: CASSLPGTSGGYEQYF. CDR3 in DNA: TGTGCCAGCAGCCTCCCCGGGACTAGCGGGGGCTACGAGCAGTACTTC.